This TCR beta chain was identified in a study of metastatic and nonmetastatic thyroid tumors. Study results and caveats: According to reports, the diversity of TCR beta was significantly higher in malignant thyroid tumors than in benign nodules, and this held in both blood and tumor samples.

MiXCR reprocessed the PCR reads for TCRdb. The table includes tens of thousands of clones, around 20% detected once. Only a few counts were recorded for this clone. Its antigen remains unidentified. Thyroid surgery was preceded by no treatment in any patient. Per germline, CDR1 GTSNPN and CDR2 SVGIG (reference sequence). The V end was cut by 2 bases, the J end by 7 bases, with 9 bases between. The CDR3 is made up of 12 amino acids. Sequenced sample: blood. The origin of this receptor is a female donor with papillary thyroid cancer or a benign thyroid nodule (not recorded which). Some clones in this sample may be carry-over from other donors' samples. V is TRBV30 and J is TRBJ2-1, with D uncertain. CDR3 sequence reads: CAWSLMRNEQFF. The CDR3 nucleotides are TGTGCCTGGAGTTTGATGAGGAATGAGCAGTTCTTC.